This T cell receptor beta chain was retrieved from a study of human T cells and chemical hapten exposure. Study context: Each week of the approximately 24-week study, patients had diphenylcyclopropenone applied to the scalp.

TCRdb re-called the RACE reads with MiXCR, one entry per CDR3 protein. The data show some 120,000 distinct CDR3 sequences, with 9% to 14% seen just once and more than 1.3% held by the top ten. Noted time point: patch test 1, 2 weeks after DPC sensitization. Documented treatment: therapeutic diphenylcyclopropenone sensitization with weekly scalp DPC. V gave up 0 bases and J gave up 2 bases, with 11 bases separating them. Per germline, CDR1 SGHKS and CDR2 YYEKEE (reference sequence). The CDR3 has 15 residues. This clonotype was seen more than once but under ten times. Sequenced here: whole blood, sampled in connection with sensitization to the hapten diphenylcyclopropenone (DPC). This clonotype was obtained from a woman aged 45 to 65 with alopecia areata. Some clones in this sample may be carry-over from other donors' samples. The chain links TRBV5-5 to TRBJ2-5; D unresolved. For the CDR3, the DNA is TGTGCCAGCAGCTTGGTATCGCAAGCTCAAGAGACCCAGTACTTC. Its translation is CASSLVSQAQETQYF.